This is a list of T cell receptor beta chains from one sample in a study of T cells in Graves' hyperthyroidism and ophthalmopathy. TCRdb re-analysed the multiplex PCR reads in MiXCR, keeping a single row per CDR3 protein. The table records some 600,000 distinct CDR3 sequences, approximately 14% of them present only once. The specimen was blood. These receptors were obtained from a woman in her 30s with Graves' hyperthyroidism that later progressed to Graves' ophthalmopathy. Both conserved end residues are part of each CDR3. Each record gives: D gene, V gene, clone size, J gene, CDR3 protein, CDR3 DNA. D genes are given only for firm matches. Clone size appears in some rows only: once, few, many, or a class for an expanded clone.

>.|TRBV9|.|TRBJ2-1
CASSVAMGVDNEQFF
TGTGCCAGCAGCGTAGCTATGGGGGTGGACAATGAGCAGTTCTTC
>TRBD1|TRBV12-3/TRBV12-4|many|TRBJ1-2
CASRDGGTGEGYTF
TGTGCCAGCAGGGACGGTGGGACAGGGGAGGGCTACACCTTC
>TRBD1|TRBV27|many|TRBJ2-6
CASSTTGGTGANVLTF
TGTGCCAGCAGTACGACAGGGGGGACGGGGGCCAACGTCCTGACTTTC
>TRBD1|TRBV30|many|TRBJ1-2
CAWSAGGVYGYTF
TGTGCCTGGAGCGCAGGGGGCGTCTATGGCTACACCTTC
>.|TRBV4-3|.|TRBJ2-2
CASSQDGRGGGELFF
TGCGCCAGCAGCCAAGATGGGAGAGGCGGCGGGGAGCTGTTTTTT
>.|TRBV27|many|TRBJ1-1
CASSVTGPHTEAFF
TGTGCCAGCAGTGTGACAGGCCCCCACACTGAAGCTTTCTTT
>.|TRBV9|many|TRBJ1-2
CASSVLQGYGYTF
TGTGCCAGCAGCGTCTTACAGGGTTATGGCTACACCTTC
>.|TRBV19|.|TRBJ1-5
CASSILGAAFDQPQHF
TGTGCCAGTAGTATCCTAGGGGCAGCATTTGATCAGCCCCAGCATTTT
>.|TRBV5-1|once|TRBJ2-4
CASSLETGASSNIQYF
TGCGCCAGCAGCTTGGAGACAGGCGCCTCAAGCAACATTCAGTACTTC
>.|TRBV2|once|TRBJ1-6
CASSYRAADSPLHF
TGTGCCAGCAGCTACAGGGCCGCGGATTCACCCCTCCACTTT
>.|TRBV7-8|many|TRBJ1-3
CASSLGAGGSGNTIYF
TGTGCCAGCAGCTTAGGGGCAGGAGGGAGTGGAAACACCATATATTTT
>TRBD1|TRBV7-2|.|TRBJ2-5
CASSYAGQGMGSRETQYF
TGTGCCAGCAGCTACGCGGGACAGGGTATGGGGTCGCGAGAGACCCAGTACTTC
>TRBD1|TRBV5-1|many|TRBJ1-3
CASSLEGTGVGNTIYF
TGCGCCAGCAGCTTGGAAGGGACAGGGGTCGGAAACACCATATATTTT
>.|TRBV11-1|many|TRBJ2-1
CASSLTGIYNEQFF
TGTGCCAGCAGCTTAACAGGGATCTACAATGAGCAGTTCTTC
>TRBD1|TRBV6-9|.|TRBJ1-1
CASSYSRGTGVMNTEAFF
TGTGCCAGCAGTTATTCCCGCGGGACAGGGGTTATGAACACTGAAGCTTTCTTT
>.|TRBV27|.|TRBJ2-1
CASSSGGYEQFF
TGTGCCAGCTCTTCCGGGGGCTATGAGCAGTTCTTC
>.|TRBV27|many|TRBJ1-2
CASSGHYKTGVYGYTF
TGTGCCAGCAGTGGTCACTACAAAACAGGCGTCTATGGCTACACCTTC
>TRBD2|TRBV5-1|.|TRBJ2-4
CASSFPTPGGIQYF
TGCGCCAGCAGCTTTCCCACCCCGGGGGGCATTCAGTACTTC
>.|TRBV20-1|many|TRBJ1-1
CSAWKGTEAFF
TGCAGTGCCTGGAAGGGAACTGAAGCTTTCTTT
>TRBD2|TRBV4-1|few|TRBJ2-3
CASRPSGRDTQYF
TGCGCCAGCAGGCCTAGCGGGAGAGATACGCAGTATTTT
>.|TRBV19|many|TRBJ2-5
CATQRRSQETQYF
TGTGCCACACAAAGAAGGTCCCAAGAGACCCAGTACTTC
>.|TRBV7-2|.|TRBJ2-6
CASSPLQGSSGANVLTF
TGTGCCAGCAGCCCCCTTCAGGGAAGCTCTGGGGCCAACGTCCTGACTTTC
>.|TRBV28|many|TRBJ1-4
CASSLYREDEKLFF
TGTGCCAGCAGTTTATACAGGGAAGATGAAAAACTGTTTTTT
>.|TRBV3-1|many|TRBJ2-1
CASSQEVLTNEQFF
TGTGCCAGCAGCCAAGAAGTCCTTACAAATGAGCAGTTCTTC
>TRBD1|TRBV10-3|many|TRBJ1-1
CAISRTGGEGTEAFF
TGTGCCATCAGCCGGACAGGGGGGGAGGGCACTGAAGCTTTCTTT
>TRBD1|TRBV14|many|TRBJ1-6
CASSQRTGGEPLHF
TGTGCCAGCAGCCAAAGGACAGGGGGGGAACCCCTCCACTTT
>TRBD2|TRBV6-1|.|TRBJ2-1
CASSGIEAGGNEQFF
TGTGCCAGCAGTGGGATCGAAGCGGGGGGCAATGAGCAGTTCTTC
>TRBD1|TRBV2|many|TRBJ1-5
CASSNTGATGQPQHF
TGTGCCAGCAGCAATACAGGGGCGACCGGTCAGCCCCAGCATTTT
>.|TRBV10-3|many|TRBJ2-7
CAISDSSVHEQYF
TGTGCCATCAGTGATTCTAGCGTCCACGAGCAGTACTTC
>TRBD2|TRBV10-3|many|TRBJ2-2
CAIRETSLTGELFF
TGTGCCATCAGGGAGACTAGCCTTACCGGGGAGCTGTTTTTT
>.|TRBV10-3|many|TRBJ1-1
CAIRPPDGGNTEAFF
TGTGCCATCAGACCTCCGGACGGGGGGAACACTGAAGCTTTCTTT
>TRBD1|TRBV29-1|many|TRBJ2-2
CSVRGTDNTGELFF
TGCAGCGTTAGGGGGACAGACAACACCGGGGAGCTGTTTTTT
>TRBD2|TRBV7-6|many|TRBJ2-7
CASSATSGVSYEQYF
TGTGCCAGCAGCGCGACTAGCGGGGTCTCCTACGAGCAGTACTTC
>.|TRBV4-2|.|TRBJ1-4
CASSLNPGRGNNEKLFF
TGTGCCAGCAGCTTAAACCCCGGGCGAGGGAATAATGAAAAACTGTTTTTT
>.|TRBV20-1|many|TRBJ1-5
CSGAQGLNQPQHF
TGCAGTGGGGCCCAAGGCTTGAATCAGCCCCAGCATTTT
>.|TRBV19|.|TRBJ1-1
CASSDLGYTEAFF
TGTGCCAGTAGCGACCTTGGGTACACTGAAGCTTTCTTT
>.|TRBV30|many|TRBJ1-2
CAWRGGDLIYGYTF
TGTGCCTGGAGGGGCGGGGATCTAATATATGGCTACACCTTC
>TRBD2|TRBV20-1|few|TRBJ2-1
CRGVAGEDEQFF
TGCAGGGGGGTAGCGGGAGAAGATGAGCAGTTCTTC
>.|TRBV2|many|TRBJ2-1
CASSEDSRAYNEQFF
TGTGCCAGCAGTGAAGACAGCCGAGCCTACAATGAGCAGTTCTTC
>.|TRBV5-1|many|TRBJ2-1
CASSWGNNEQFF
TGCGCCAGCAGCTGGGGGAACAATGAGCAGTTCTTC
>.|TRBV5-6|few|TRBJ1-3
CASSRTLSGNTIYF
TGTGCCAGCAGCCGGACCCTCTCTGGAAACACCATATATTTT
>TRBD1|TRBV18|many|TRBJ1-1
CASSATGGNTEAFF
TGTGCCAGCTCAGCTACAGGGGGCAATACTGAAGCTTTCTTT
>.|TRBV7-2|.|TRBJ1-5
CASSVDRTNNQPQHF
TGTGCCAGCAGCGTCGACAGGACCAACAATCAGCCCCAGCATTTT
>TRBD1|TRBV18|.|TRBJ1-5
CASSPGTGTGQPQHF
TGTGCCAGCTCACCAGGGACAGGGACGGGTCAGCCCCAGCATTTT
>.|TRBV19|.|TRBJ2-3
CASSIGQGATSVGTDTRYF
TGTGCCAGTAGTATCGGGCAGGGGGCGACTAGCGTGGGCACAGATACGCGGTATTTT
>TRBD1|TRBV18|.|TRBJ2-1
CASSSRDRVNEQFF
TGTGCCAGCTCTTCCCGGGACAGGGTCAATGAGCAGTTCTTC